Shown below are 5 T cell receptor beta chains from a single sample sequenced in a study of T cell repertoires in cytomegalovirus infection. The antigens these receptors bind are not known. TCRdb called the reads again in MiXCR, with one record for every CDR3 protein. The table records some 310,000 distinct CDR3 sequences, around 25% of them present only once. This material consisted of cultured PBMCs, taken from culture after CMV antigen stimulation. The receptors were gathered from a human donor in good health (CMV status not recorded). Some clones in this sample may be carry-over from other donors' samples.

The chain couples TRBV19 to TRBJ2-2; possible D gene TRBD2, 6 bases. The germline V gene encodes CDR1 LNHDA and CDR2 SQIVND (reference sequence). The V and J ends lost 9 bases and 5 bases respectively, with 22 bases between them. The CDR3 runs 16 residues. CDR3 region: CASRTGARRDTGELFF. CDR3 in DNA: TGTGCCAGCCGCACCGGGGCGCGGAGGGATACCGGGGAGCTGTTTTTT.

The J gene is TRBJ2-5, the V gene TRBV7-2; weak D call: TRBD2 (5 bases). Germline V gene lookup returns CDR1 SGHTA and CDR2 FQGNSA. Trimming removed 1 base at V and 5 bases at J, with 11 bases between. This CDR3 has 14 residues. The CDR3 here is CASSLGASLETQYF. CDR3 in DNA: TGTGCCAGCAGCTTAGGAGCTAGCTTGGAGACCCAGTACTTC.

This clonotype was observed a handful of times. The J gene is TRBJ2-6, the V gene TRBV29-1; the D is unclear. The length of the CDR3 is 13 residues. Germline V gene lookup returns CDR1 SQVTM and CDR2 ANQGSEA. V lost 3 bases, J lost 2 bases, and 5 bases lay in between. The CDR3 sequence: CSVELAGANVLTF. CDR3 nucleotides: TGCAGCGTTGAGCTGGCTGGGGCCAACGTCCTGACTTTC.

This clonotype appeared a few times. The CDR3 DNA sequence: TGTGCCAGCAGGAATACAGGGTTTGTTGATTCACCCCTCCACTTT. Translated, it gives CASRNTGFVDSPLHF. The chain recombines TRBV6-5 with TRBJ1-6, with D possibly matching TRBD1 (6 bases). The germline V gene encodes CDR1 MNHEY and CDR2 SVGAGI. This CDR3 has 15 residues. Trimming stripped 6 bases from V and 8 bases from J, with 17 bases between.

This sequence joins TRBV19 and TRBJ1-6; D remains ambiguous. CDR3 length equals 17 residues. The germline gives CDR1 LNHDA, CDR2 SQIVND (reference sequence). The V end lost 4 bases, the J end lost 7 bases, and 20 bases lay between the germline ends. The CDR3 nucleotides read TGTGCCAGTAGTACCCAGGACGGCCGCCTATCCAATTCACCCCTCCACTTT. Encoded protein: CASSTQDGRLSNSPLHF.